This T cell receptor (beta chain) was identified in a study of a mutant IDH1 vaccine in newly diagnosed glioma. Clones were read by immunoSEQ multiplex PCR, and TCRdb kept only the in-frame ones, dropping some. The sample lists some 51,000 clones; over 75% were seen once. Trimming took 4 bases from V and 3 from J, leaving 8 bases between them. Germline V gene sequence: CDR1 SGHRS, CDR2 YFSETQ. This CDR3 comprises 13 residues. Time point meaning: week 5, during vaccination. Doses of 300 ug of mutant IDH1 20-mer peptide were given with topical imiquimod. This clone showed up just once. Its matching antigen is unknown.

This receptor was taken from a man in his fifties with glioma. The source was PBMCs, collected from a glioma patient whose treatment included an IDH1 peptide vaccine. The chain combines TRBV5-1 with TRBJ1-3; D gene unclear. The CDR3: CASSVGDGNTIYF. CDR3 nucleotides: TGCGCCAGCAGCGTTGGGGATGGAAACACCATATATTTT.